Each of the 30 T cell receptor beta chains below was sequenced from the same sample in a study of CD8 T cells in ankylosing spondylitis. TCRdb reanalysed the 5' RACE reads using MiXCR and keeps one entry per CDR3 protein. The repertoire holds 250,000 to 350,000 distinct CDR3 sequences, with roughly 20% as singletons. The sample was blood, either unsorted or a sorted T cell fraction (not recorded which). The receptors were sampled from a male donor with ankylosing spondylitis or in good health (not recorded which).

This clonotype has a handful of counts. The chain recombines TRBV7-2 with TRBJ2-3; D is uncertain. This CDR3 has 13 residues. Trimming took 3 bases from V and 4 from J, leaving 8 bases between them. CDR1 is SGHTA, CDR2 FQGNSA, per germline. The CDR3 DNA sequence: TGTGCCAGCAGCTTTTTTCCCCCAGATACGCAGTATTTT. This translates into CASSFFPPDTQYF.

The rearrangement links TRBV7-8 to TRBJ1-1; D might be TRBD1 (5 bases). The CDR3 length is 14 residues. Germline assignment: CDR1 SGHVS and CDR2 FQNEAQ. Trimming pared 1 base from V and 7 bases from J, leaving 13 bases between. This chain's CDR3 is CASSLGGGSLEAFF. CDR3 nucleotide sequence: TGTGCCAGCAGCTTAGGGGGGGGATCTCTTGAAGCTTTCTTT.

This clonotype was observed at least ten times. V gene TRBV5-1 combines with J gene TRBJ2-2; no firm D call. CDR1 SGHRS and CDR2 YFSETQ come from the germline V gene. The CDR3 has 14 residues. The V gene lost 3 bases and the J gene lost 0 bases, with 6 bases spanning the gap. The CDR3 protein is CASSSGSNTGELFF. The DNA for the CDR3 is TGCGCCAGCAGCTCCGGGTCGAACACCGGGGAGCTGTTTTTT.

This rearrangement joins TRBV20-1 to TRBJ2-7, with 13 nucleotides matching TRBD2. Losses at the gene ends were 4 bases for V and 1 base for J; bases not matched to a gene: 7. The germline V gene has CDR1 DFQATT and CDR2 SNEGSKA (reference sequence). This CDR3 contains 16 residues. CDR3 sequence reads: CSAKPTSGGPSYEQYV. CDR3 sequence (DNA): TGCAGTGCTAAACCGACTAGCGGGGGGCCATCCTACGAGCAGTACGTC.

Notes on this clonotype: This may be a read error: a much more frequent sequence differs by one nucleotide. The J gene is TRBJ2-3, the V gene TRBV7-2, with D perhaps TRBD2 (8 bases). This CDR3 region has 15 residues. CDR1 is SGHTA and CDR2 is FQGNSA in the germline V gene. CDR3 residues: CASSLGGGRTGTQYF. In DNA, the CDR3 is TGTGCCAGCAGCTTAGGCGGGGGGCGGACAGGTACGCAGTATTTT.

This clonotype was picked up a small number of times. CDR3 DNA sequence: TGTGCCAGCAGTGGACAGGTGGGGAACTACAATGAGCAGTTCTTC. Translation gives CASSGQVGNYNEQFF. This sequence joins TRBV27 and TRBJ2-1, with 7 bases that match TRBD1. After removal of 5 bases from V and 3 bases from J, the junction contained 7 bases not matched to a gene. The CDR3 consists of 15 residues. CDR1 and CDR2 from the germline V gene are MNHEY and SMNVEV (reference sequence).

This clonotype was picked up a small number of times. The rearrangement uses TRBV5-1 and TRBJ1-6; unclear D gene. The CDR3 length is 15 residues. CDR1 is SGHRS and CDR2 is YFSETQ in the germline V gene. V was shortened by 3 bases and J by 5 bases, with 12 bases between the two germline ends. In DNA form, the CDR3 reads TGCGCCAGCAGCTCCGACACCTATAATAATTCACCCCTCCACTTT. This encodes CASSSDTYNNSPLHF.

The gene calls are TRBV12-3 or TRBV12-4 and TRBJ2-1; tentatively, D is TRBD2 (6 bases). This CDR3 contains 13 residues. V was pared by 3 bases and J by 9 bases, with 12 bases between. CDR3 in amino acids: CASSFSSVVEQFF. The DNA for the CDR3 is TGTGCCAGCAGTTTCTCTAGCGTGGTTGAGCAGTTCTTC.

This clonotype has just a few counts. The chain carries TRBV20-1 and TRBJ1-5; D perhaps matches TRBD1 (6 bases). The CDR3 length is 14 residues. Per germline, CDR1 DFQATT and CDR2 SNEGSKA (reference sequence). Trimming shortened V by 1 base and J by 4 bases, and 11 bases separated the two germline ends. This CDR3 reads CSARARDKNQPQHF. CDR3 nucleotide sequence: TGCAGTGCTAGAGCCCGGGACAAAAATCAGCCCCAGCATTTT.

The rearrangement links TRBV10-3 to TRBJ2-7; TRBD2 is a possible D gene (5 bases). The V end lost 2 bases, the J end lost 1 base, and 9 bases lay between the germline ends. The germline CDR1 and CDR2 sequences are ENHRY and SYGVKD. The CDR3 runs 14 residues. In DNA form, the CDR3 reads TGTGCCATCAGTGAGGCCGGGGAGTCCTACGAGCAGTACGTC. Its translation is CAISEAGESYEQYV.

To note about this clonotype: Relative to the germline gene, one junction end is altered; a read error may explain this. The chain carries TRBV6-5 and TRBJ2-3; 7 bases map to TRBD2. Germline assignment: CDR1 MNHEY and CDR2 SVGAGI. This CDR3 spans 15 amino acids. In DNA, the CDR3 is TGTACCAGCAGTTTGGGAGGGGCTCTCACAGATACGCAGTATTTT. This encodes CTSSLGGALTDTQYF.

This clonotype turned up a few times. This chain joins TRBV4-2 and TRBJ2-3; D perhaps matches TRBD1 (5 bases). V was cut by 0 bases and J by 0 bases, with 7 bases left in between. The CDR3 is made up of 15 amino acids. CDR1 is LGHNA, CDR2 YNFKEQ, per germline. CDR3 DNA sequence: TGTGCCAGCAGCCAAGAGACAGCTAGCACAGATACGCAGTATTTT. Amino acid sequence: CASSQETASTDTQYF.

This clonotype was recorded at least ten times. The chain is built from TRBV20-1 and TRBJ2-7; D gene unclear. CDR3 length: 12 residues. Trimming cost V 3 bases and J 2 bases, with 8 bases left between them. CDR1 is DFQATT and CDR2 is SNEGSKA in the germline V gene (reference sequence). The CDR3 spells CSARALPYEQYV. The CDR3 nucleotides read TGCAGTGCTAGGGCCCTCCCCTACGAGCAGTACGTC.

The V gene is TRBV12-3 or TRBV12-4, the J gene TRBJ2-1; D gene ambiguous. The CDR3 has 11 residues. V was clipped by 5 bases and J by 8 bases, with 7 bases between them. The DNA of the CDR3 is TGTGCCAGCAGTCCTAAGGATGAGCAGTTCTTC. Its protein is CASSPKDEQFF.

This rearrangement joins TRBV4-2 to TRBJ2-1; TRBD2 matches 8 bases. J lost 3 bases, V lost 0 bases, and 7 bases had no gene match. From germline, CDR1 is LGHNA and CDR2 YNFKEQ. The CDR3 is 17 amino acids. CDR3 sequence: CASSQDESGRGYNEQFF. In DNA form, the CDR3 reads TGTGCCAGCAGCCAAGATGAAAGCGGGAGAGGCTACAATGAGCAGTTCTTC.

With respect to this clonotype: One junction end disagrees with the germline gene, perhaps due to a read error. The CDR3 bases are TGTGCCAGTAGTGAAGCATCAGGGAGAAGCAATCAGCCCCAGCATTTT. Translated, it gives CASSEASGRSNQPQHF. J is TRBJ1-5 and V is TRBV6-1; D perhaps matches TRBD1 (5 bases). CDR1 and CDR2 from the germline V gene are MNHNS and SASEGT. CDR3 length equals 16 residues.

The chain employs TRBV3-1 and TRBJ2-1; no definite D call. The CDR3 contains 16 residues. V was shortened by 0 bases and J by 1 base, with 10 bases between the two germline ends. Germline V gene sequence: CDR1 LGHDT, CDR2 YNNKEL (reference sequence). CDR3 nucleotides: TGTGCCAGCAGCCAAGACGTCGCGAGGTCCTACAATGAGCAGTTCTTC. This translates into CASSQDVARSYNEQFF.

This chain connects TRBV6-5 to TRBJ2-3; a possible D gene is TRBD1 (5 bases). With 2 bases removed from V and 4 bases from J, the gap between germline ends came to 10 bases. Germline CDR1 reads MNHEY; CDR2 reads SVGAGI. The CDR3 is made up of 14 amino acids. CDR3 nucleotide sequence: TGTGCCAGCAGTTACGGGGCCGTCCCAGATACGCAGTATTTT. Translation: CASSYGAVPDTQYF.

The CDR3 loop is CSVREGGRRETQYF. For the CDR3, the DNA is TGCAGCGTCAGAGAAGGAGGGCGCCGGGAGACCCAGTACTTC. This chain links TRBV29-1 with TRBJ2-5, with D perhaps matching TRBD2 (6 bases). The V and J ends lost 6 bases and 5 bases respectively, with 19 bases between them. The CDR3 consists of 14 residues. Germline-derived CDR1 and CDR2 are SQVTM and ANQGSEA.

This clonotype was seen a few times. DNA for the CDR3: TGTGCCACCAGCAGGAAAGCGGGAGTTAGCACAGATACGCAGTATTTT. Protein sequence: CATSRKAGVSTDTQYF. V gene TRBV15 combines with J gene TRBJ2-3, with 8 bases identical to TRBD2. The ends lost 3 bases at V and 0 bases at J; junction bases unmatched: 5. Germline V gene sequence: CDR1 LNHNV, CDR2 YYDKDF (reference sequence). The length of the CDR3 is 16 residues.

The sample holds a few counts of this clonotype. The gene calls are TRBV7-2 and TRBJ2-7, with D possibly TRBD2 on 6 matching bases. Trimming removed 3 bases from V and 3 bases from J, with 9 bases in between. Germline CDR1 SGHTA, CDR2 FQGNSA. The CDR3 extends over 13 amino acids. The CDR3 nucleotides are TGTGCCAGCAGCTTCGGGGGATTCTACGAGCAGTACGTC. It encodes CASSFGGFYEQYV.

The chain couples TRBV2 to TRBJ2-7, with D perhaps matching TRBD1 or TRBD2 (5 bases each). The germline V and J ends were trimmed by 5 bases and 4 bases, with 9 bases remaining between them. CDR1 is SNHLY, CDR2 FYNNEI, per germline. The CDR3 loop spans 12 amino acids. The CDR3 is CASSSGPYEQYV. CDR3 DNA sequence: TGTGCCAGCAGTTCGGGACCGTACGAGCAGTACGTC.

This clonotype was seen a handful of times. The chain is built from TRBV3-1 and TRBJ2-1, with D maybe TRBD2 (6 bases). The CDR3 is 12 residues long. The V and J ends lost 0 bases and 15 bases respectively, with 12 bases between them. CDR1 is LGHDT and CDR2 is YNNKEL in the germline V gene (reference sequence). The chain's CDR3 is CASSQDATRLFF. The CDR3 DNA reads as TGTGCCAGCAGCCAAGACGCGACTAGGCTGTTCTTC.

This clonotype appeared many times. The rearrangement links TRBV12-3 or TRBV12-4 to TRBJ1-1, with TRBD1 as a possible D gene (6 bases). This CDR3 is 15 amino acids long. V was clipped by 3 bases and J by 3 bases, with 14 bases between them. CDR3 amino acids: CASSFTQGGDTEAFF. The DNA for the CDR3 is TGTGCCAGCAGTTTCACACAGGGAGGGGACACTGAAGCTTTCTTT.

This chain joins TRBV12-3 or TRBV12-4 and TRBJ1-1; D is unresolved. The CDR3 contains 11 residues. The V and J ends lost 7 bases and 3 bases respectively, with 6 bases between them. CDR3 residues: CASKEDTEAFF. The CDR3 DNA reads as TGTGCCAGCAAGGAAGACACTGAAGCTTTCTTT.

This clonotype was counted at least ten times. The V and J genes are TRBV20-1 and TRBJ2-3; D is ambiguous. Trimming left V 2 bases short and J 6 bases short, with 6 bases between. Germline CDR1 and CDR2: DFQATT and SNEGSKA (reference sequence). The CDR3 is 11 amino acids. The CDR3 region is CSARKDDTQYF. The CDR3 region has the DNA TGCAGTGCTAGAAAAGATGATACGCAGTATTTT.

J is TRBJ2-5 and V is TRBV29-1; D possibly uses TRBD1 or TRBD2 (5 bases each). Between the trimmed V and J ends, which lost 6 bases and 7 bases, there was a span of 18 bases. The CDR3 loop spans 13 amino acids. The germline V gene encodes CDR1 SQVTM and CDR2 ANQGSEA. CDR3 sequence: CSVPGTVEGTQYF. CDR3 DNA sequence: TGCAGCGTACCAGGGACCGTTGAAGGGACCCAGTACTTC.

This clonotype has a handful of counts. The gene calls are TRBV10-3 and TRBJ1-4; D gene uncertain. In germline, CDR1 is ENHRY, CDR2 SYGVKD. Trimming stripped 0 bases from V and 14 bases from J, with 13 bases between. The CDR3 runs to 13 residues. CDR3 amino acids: CAISESTPGRLFF. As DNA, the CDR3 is TGTGCCATCAGTGAGTCGACGCCAGGCAGGCTGTTTTTT.

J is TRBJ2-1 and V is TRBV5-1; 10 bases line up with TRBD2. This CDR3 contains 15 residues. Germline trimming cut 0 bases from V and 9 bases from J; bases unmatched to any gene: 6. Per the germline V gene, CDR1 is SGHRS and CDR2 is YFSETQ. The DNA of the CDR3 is TGCGCCAGCAGCTTGGGAGCGGGGGGGCCGGGTGAGCAGTTCTTC. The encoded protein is CASSLGAGGPGEQFF.

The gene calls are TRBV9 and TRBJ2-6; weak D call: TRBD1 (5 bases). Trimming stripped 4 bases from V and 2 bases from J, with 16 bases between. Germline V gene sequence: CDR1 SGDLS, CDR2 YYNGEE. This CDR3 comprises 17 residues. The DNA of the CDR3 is TGTGCCAGCAGCCCCCAGGTGATAGGGGCTGGGGCCAACGTCCTGACTTTC. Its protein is CASSPQVIGAGANVLTF.